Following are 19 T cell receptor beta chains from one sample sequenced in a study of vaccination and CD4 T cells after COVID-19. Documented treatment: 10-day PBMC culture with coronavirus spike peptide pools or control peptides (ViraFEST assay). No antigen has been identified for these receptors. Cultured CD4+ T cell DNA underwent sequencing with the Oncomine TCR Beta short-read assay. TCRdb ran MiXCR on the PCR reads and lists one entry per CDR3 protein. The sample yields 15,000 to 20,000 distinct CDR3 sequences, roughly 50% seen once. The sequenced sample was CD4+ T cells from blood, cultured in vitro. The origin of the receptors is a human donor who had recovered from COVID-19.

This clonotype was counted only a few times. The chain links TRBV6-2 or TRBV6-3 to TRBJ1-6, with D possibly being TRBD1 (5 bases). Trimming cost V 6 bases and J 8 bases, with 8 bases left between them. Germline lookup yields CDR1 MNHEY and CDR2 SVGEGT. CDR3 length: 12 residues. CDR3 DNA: TGTGCCAGCAGCGAGGGGTATTCACCCCTCCACTTT. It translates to CASSEGYSPLHF.

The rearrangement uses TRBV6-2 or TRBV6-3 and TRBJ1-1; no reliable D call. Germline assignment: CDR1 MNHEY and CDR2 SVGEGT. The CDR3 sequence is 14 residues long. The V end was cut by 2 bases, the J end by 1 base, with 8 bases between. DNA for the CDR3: TGTGCCAGCAGTTACCCCAGGAGGAACACTGAAGCTTTCTTT. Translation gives CASSYPRRNTEAFF.

The CDR3 reads CAWSDDEGFASNSPLHF. CDR3 nucleotide sequence: TGTGCCTGGAGTGATGATGAAGGGTTCGCCAGTAATTCACCCCTCCACTTT. The chain links TRBV30 to TRBJ1-6; D ambiguous. CDR3 size: 17 residues. Germline CDR1 is GTSNPN and CDR2 is SVGIG (reference sequence). The V end was cut by 1 base, the J end by 6 bases, with 19 bases between.

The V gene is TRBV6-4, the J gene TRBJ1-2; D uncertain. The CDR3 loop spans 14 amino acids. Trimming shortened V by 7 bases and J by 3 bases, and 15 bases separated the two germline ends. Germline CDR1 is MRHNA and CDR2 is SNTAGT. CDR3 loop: CASTLGGRDYGYTF. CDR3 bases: TGTGCCAGCACATTGGGCGGGCGAGACTATGGCTACACCTTC.

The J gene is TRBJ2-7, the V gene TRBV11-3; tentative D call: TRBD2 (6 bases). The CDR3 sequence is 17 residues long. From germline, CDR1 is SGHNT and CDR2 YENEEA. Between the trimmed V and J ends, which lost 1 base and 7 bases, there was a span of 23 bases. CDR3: CASSLGASSAFRREQYF. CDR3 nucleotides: TGTGCCAGCAGCTTAGGAGCCTCTAGCGCCTTCCGGCGGGAGCAGTACTTC.

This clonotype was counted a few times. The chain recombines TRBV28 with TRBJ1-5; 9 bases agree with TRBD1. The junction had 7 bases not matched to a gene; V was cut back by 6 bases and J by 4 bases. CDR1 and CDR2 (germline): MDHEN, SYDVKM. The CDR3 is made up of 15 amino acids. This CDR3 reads CASSLGTGINQPQHF. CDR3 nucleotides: TGTGCCAGCAGCCTGGGGACAGGGATTAATCAGCCCCAGCATTTT.

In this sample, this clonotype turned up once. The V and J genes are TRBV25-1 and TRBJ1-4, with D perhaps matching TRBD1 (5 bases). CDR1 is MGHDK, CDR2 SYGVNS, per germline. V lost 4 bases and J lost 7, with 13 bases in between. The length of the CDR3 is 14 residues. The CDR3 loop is CASSAPGAGEKLFF. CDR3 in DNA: TGTGCCAGCAGTGCCCCCGGGGCGGGTGAAAAACTGTTTTTT.

CDR3 sequence: CASIQAGVDEQFF. CDR3 in DNA: TGTGCCAGCATCCAAGCGGGAGTCGATGAGCAGTTCTTC. The chain couples TRBV11-3 to TRBJ2-1; 8 nucleotides match TRBD2. With 7 bases clipped from V and 8 bases from J, the junction kept 7 bases outside the gene matches. Germline V CDR1 and CDR2: SGHNT, YENEEA. This CDR3 has 13 residues. The full variable domain, in which reference TRBV11-3 and TRBJ2-1 provide the parts outside the CDR3, is EAGVVQSPRYKIIEKKQPVAFWCNPISGHNTLYWYLQNLGQGPELLIRYENEEAVDDSQLPKDRFSAERLKGVDSTLKIQPAELGDSAVYLCASIQAGVDEQFFGPGTRLTVL.

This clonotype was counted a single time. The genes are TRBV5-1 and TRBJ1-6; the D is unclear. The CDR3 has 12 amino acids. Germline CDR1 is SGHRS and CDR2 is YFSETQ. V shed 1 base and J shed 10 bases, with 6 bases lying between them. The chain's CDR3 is CASSLLGSPLHF. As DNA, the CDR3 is TGCGCCAGCAGCTTGTTGGGGTCACCCCTCCACTTT.

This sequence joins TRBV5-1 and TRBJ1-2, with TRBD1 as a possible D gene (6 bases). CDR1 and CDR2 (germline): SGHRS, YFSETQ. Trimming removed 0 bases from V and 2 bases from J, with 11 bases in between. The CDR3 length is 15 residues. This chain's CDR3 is CASSLGGAFNYGYTF. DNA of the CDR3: TGCGCCAGCAGCTTGGGGGGGGCGTTCAACTATGGCTACACCTTC. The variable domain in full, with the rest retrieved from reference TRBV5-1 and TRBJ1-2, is KAGVTQTPRYLIKTRGQQVTLSCSPISGHRSVSWYQQTPGQGLQFLFEYFSETQRNKGNFPGRFSGRQFSNSRSEMNVSTLELGDSALYLCASSLGGAFNYGYTFGSGTRLTVV.

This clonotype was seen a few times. The DNA for the CDR3 is TGCAGTGCGAGGACAGGGAGCAATTCACCCCTCCACTTT. It yields the protein CSARTGSNSPLHF. V and J are TRBV20-1 and TRBJ1-6; 8 positions match TRBD1. CDR1 DFQATT and CDR2 SNEGSKA come from the germline V gene (reference sequence). This CDR3 region has 13 residues. J was trimmed by 7 bases and V by 6 bases; bases with no gene match: 5.

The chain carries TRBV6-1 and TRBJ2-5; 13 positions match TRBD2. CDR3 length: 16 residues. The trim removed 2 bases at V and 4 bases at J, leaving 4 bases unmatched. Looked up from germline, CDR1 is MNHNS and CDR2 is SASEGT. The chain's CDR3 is CASSERLAGGGETQYF. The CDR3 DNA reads TGTGCCAGCAGTGAAAGACTAGCGGGAGGAGGAGAGACCCAGTACTTC.

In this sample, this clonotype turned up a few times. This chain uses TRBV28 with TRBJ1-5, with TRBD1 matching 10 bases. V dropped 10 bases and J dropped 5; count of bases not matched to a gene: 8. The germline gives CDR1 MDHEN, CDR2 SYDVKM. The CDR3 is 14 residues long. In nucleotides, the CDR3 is TGTGCCACCCTAGGGACAGGGGAAGATCAGCCCCAGCATTTT. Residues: CATLGTGEDQPQHF.

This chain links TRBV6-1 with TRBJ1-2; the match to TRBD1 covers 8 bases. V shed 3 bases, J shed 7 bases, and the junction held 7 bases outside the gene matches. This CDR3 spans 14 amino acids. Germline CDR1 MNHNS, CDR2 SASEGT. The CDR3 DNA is TGTGCCAGCAGTGAGGCAGGGGGCGCGGGTGGCTACACCTTC. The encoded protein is CASSEAGGAGGYTF.

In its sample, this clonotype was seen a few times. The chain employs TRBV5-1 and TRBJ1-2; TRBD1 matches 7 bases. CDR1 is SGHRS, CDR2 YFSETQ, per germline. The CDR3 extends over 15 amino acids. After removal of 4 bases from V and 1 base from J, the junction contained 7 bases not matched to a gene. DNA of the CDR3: TGCGCCAGCAGCGTGGCCCAGGGGGTTAACTATGGCTACACCTTC. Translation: CASSVAQGVNYGYTF.

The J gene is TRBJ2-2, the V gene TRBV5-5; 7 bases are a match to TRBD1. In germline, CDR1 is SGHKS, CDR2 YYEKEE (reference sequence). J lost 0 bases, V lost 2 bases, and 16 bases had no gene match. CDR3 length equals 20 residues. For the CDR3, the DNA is TGTGCCAGCAGCTTTCGGACCGGGACAGCAGAATTCGCGAACACCGGGGAGCTGTTTTTT. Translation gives CASSFRTGTAEFANTGELFF.

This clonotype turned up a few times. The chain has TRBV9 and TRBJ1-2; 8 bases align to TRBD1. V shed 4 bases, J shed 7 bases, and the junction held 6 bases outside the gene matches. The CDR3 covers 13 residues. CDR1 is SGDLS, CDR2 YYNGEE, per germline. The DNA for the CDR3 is TGTGCCAGCAGCCGGCAGGGGGCCTCTGGCTACACCTTC. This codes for CASSRQGASGYTF.

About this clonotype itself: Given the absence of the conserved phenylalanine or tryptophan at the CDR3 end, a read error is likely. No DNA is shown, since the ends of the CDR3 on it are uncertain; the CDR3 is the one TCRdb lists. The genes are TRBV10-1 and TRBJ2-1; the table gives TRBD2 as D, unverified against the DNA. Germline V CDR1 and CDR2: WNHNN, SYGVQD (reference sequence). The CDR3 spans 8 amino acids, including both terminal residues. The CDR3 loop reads CASRPTPL.

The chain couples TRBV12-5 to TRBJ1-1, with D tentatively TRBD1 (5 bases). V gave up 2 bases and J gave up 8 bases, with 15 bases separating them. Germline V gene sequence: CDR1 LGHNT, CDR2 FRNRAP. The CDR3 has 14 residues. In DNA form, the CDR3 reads TGTGCTAGTGGTTTGTTCGGCGCAGGGAAGGAAGCTTTCTTT. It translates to CASGLFGAGKEAFF. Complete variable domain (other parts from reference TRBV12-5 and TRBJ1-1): DARVTQTPRHKVTEMGQEVTMRCQPILGHNTVFWYRQTMMQGLELLAYFRNRAPLDDSGMPKDRFSAEMPDATLATLKIQPSEPRDSAVYFCASGLFGAGKEAFFGQGTRLTVV.